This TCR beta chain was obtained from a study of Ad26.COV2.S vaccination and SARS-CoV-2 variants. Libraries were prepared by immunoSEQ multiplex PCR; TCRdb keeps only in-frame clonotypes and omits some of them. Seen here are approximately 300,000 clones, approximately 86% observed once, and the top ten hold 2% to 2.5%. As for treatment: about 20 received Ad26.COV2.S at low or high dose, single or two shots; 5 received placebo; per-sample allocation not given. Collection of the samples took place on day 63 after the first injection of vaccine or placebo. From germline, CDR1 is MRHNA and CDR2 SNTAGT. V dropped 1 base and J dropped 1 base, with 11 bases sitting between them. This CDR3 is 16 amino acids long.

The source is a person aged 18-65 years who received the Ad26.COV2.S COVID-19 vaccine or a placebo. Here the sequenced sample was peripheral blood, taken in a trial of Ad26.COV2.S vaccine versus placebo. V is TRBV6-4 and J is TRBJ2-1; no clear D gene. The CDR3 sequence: CASSDWVTRSYNEQFF. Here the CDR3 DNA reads TGTGCCAGCAGTGACTGGGTGACGCGATCCTACAATGAGCAGTTCTTC.